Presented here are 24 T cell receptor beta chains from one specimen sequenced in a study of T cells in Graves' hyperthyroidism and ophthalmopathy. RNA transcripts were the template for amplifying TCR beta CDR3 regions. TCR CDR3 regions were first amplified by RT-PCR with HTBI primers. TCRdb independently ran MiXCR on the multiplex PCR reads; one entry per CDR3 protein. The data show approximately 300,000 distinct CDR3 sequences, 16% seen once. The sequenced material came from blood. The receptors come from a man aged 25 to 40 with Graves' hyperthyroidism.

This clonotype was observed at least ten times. The CDR3 sequence is CASSLKIGTGNEKLFF. CDR3 DNA sequence: TGTGCCAGCAGCTTAAAAATAGGGACAGGGAATGAAAAACTGTTTTTT. The chain carries TRBV7-2 and TRBJ1-4; 9 nucleotides align to TRBD1. The germline V gene encodes CDR1 SGHTA and CDR2 FQGNSA. J was trimmed by 5 bases and V by 2 bases; bases with no gene match: 6. The CDR3 loop spans 16 amino acids.

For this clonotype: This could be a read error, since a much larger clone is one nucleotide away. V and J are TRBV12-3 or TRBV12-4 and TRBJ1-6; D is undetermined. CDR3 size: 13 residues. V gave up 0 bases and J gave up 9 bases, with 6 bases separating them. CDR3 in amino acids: CASSLARTSPLHF. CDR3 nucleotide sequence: TGTGCCAGCAGTTTAGCCCGGACTTCACCCCTCCACTTT.

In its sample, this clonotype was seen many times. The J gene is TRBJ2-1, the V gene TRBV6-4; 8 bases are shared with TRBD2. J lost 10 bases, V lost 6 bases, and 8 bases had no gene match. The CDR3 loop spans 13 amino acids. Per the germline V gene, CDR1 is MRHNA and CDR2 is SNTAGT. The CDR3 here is CASSPGGVGEQFF. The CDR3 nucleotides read TGTGCCAGCAGCCCCGGGGGGGTCGGCGAGCAGTTCTTC.

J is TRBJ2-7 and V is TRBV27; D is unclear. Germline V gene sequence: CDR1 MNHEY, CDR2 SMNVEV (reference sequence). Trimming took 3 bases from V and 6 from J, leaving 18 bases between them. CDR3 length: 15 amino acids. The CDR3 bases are TGTGCCAGCAGTTTTACTCAGCCCGGCTTTCGCGAGCAGTACTTC. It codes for CASSFTQPGFREQYF.

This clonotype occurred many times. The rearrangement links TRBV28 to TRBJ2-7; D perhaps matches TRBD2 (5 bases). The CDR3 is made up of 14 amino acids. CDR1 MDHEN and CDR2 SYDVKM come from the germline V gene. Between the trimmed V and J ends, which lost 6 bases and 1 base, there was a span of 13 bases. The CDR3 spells CASRARRGSYEQYF. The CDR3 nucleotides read TGTGCCAGCAGAGCAAGACGAGGGTCCTACGAGCAGTACTTC.

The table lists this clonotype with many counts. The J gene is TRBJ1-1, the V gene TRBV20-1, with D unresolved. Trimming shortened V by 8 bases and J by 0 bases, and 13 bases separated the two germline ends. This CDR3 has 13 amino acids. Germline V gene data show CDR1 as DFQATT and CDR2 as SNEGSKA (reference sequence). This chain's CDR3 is CSYRETVNTEAFF. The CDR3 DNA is TGCAGTTATCGGGAGACGGTGAACACTGAAGCTTTCTTT.

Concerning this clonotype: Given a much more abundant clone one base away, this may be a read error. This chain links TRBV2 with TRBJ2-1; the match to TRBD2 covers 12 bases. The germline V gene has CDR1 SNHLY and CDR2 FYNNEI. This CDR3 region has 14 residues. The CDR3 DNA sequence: TGTGCCAGCTACCTGACTAGCGGGAGCAATGGGCAGTTCTTC. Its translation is CASYLTSGSNGQFF. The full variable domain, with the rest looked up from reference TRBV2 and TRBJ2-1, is EPEVTQTPSHQVTQMGQEVILRCVPISNHLYFYWYRQILGQKVEFLVSFYNNEISEKSEIFDDQFSVERPDGSNFTLKIRSTKLEDSAMYFCASYLTSGSNGQFFGPGTRLTVL.

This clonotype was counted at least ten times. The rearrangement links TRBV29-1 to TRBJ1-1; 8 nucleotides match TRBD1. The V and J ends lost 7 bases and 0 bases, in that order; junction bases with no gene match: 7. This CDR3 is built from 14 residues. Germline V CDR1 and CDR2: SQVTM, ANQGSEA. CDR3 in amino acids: CSAPGQGMNTEAFF. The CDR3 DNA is TGCAGCGCCCCAGGACAGGGTATGAACACTGAAGCTTTCTTT.

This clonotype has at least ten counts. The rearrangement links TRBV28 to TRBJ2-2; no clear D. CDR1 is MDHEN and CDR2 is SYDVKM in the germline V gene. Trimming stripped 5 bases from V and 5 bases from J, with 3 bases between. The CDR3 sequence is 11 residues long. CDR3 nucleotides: TGTGCCAGCAGTGTAACCGGGGAGCTGTTTTTT. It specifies CASSVTGELFF. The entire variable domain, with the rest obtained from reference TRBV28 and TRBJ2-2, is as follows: DVKVTQSSRYLVKRTGEKVFLECVQDMDHENMFWYRQDPGLGLRLIYFSYDVKMKEKGDIPEGYSVSREKKERFSLILESASTNQTSMYLCASSVTGELFFGEGSRLTVL.

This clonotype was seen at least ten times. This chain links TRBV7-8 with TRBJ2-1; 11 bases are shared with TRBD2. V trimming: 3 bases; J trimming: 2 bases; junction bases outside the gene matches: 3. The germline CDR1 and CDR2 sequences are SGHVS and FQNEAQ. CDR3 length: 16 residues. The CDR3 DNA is TGTGCCAGCAGCTTCCCTAGCGGGAGGACCTACAATGAGCAGTTCTTC. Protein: CASSFPSGRTYNEQFF.

The CDR3 here is CASGDAGNTGELFF. The CDR3 DNA follows: TGTGCCAGCGGGGACGCGGGAAACACCGGGGAGCTGTTTTTT. V is TRBV2 and J is TRBJ2-2; D perhaps matches TRBD2 (6 bases). Germline V gives CDR1 SNHLY, CDR2 FYNNEI. The CDR3 is made up of 14 amino acids. The V and J ends lost 8 bases and 2 bases respectively, with 12 bases between them.

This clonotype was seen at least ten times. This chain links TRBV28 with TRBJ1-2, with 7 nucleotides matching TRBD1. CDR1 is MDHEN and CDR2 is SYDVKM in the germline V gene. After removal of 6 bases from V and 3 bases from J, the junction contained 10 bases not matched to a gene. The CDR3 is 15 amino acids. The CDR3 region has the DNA TGTGCCAGCAGAGAACCGGGACAGACGTACTATGGCTACACCTTC. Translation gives CASREPGQTYYGYTF.

CDR3 protein: CASSLADVRANEQFF. CDR3 nucleotide sequence: TGTGCCAGCAGCTTAGCAGACGTCAGGGCGAATGAGCAGTTCTTC. V gene TRBV7-6 combines with J gene TRBJ2-1, with D possibly being TRBD1 (5 bases). This CDR3 spans 15 amino acids. The V gene lost 0 bases and the J gene lost 7 bases, with 13 bases spanning the gap. CDR1 SGHVS and CDR2 FNYEAQ come from the germline V gene.

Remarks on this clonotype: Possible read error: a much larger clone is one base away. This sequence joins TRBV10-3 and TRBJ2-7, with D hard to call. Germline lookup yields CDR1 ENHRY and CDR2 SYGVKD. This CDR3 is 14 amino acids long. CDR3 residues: CATSESQESYEQYF. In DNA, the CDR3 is TGTGCCACCAGTGAGAGTCAGGAGAGCTACGAGCAGTACTTC.

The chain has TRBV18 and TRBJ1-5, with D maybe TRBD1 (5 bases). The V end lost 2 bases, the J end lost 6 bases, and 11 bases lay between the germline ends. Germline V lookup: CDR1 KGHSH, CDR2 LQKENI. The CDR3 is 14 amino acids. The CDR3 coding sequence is TGTGCCAGCTCACCAACGGGACCCGGTCAGCCCCAGCATTTT. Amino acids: CASSPTGPGQPQHF. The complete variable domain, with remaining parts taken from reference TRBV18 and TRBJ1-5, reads NAGVMQNPRHLVRRRGQEARLRCSPMKGHSHVYWYRQLPEEGLKFMVYLQKENIIDESGMPKERFSAEFPKEGPSILRIQQVVRGDSAAYFCASSPTGPGQPQHFGDGTRLSIL.

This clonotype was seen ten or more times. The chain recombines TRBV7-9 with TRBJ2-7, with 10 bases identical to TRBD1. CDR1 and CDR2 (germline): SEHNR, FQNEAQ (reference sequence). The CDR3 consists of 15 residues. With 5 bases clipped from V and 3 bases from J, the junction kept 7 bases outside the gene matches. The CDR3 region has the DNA TGTGCCAGCAGCCCCTGGACAGGGGGAGACTACGAGCAGTACTTC. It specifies CASSPWTGGDYEQYF.

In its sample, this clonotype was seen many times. Written as DNA, the CDR3 is TGTGCCAGCAGGTCGGGTGGCGAGCAGTACTTC. It encodes CASRSGGEQYF. This sequence joins TRBV3-1 and TRBJ2-7; D uncertain. The CDR3 length is 11 residues. The V gene lost 6 bases and the J gene lost 6 bases, with 9 bases spanning the gap. The germline CDR1 and CDR2 sequences are LGHDT and YNNKEL (reference sequence).

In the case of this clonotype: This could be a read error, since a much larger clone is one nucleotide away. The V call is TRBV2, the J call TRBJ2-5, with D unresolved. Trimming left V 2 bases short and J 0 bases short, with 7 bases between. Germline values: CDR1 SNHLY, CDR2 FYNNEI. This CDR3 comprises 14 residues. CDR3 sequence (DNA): TGTGCCAGCAGTGAACAGGACCACCAAGAGACCCAGTACTTC. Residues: CASSEQDHQETQYF.

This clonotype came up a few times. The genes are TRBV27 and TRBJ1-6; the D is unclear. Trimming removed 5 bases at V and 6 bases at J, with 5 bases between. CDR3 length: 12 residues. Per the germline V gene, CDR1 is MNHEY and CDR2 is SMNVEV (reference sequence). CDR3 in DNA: TGTGCCAGCAGTCTCCTTAATTCACCCCTCCACTTT. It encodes CASSLLNSPLHF.

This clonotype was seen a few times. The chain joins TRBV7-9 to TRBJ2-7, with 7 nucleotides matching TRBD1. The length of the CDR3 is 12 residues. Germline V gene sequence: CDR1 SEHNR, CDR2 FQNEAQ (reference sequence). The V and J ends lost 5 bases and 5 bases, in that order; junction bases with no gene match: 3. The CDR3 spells CASSTTGNEQYF. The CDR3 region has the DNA TGTGCCAGCAGCACGACAGGGAACGAGCAGTACTTC.

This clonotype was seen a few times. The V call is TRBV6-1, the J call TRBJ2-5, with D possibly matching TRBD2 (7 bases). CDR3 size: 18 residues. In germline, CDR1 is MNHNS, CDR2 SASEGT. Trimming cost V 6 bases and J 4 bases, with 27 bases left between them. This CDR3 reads CASREGFFRLGGAETQYF. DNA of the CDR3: TGTGCCAGCAGGGAGGGGTTTTTTCGGTTGGGGGGGGCAGAGACCCAGTACTTC.

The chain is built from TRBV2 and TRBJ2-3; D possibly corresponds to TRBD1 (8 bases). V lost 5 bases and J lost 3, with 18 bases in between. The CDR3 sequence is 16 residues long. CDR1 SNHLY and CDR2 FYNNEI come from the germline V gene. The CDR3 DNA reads TGTGCCAGCAGTTGGACAGGGAGGGAACGGACAGATACGCAGTATTTT. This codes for CASSWTGRERTDTQYF.

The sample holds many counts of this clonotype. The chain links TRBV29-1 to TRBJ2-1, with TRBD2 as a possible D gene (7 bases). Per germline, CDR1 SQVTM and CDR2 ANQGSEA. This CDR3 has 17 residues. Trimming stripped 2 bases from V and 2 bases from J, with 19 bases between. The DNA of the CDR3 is TGCAGCGTTGAATTGGGGGGCGGGAGAGGTCCCTACAATGAGCAGTTCTTC. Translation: CSVELGGGRGPYNEQFF.

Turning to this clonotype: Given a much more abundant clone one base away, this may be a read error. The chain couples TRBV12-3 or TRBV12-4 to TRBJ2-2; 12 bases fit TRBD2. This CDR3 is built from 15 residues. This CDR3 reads CACSPELAGGGELFF. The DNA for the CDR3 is TGTGCCTGCAGTCCTGAACTAGCGGGAGGCGGGGAGCTGTTTTTT.